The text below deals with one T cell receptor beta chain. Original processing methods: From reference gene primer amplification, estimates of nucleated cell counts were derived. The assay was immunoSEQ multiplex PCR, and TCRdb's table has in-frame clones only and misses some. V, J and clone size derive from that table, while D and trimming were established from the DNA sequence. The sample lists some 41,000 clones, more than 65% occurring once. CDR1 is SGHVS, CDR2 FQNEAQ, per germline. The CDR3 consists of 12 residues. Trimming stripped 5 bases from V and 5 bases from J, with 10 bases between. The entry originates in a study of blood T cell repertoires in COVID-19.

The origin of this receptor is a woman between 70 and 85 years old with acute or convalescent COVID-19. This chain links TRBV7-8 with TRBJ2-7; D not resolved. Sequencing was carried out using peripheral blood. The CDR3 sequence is CASSPRVHEQYF. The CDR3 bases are TGTGCCAGCAGCCCCCGGGTCCACGAGCAGTACTTC.